This TCR beta chain was obtained from a study of blood T cell repertoires in COVID-19. The method was immunoSEQ multiplex PCR; TCRdb's version includes in-frame clones alone and lacks a portion of them. The sample consists of under 300,000 clones, around 87% of them appearing once. CDR1 and CDR2 from the germline V gene are SGHTA and FQGTGA. This CDR3 comprises 14 residues. Trimming cost V 2 bases and J 6 bases; bases outside gene matches: 6. Sequencing was done on a sample of PBMCs or T cells enriched from blood (not recorded which). The chain couples TRBV7-3 to TRBJ1-1; TRBD1 matches at 7 bases. The receptor comes from a woman in her thirties with acute COVID-19. CDR3 protein: CASSLDREGAEAFF. CDR3 DNA: TGTGCCAGCAGCTTAGACAGGGAAGGCGCTGAAGCTTTCTTT.